These T cell receptor beta chains were read from a single sample in a study of vaccination and CD4 T cells after COVID-19. The antigens these receptors bind are not known. MiXCR, applied by TCRdb to the PCR reads, yields one record per CDR3 protein. The repertoire includes 17,000 or so distinct CDR3 sequences, approximately 40% of them detected once, and roughly an eighth sits in the top ten. The specimen was CD4+ T cells from blood, cultured in vitro. These receptors originate from a human donor who had recovered from COVID-19. CDR3s include the opening cysteine and the closing phenylalanine or tryptophan. A D gene is named only where the DNA matches it firmly. Clone sizes are given selectively: once, few, many, or a class where the clone is expanded.

D,V,J,size,CDR3,DNA
.,TRBV20-1,TRBJ1-2,few,CSGDSNYGYTF,TGCAGTGGAGACAGTAACTATGGCTACACCTTC
.,TRBV5-1,TRBJ2-1,.,CASSLRRGRDNEQFF,TGCGCCAGCAGCTTGAGGAGGGGGCGCGACAATGAGCAGTTCTTC
TRBD1,TRBV7-9,TRBJ2-5,few,CASSFRTGRETQYF,TGTGCCAGCAGCTTCCGGACAGGGCGAGAGACCCAGTACTTC
.,TRBV6-5,TRBJ1-1,.,CASSYKPAGAFF,TGTGCCAGCAGTTACAAACCCGCAGGAGCTTTCTTT
TRBD2,TRBV28,TRBJ2-5,.,CASDGTSGRGTQYF,TGTGCCAGCGACGGGACTAGCGGGAGAGGGACCCAGTACTTC
TRBD2,TRBV12-5,TRBJ2-1,.,CASGVSRGEAYNEQFF,TGTGCTAGTGGTGTCTCGCGGGGGGAGGCCTACAATGAGCAGTTCTTC
.,TRBV28,TRBJ1-2,few,CASSYQGGAYGYTF,TGTGCCAGCAGTTACCAGGGCGGGGCGTACGGCTACACCTTC
.,TRBV27,TRBJ1-2,.,CASSFIGGGSYGYTF,TGTGCCAGCAGTTTTATAGGAGGAGGTAGCTATGGCTACACCTTC
.,TRBV30,TRBJ2-1,.,CAWTGSSYNEQFF,TGTGCCTGGACCGGGAGCTCCTACAATGAGCAGTTCTTC
.,TRBV7-9,TRBJ2-7,few,CASSPRTDTYEQYF,TGTGCCAGCAGCCCCAGGACGGACACCTACGAGCAGTACTTC
TRBD2,TRBV4-2,TRBJ2-7,.,CASSRGTSGGSYEQYF,TGTGCCAGCAGCCGAGGGACTAGCGGGGGATCCTACGAGCAGTACTTC
.,TRBV20-1,TRBJ1-5,.,CSALEYQQGNQPQHF,TGCAGTGCTTTAGAGTACCAACAGGGCAATCAGCCCCAGCATTTT
.,TRBV5-1,TRBJ2-5,.,CASSVTGTQRGETQYF,TGCGCCAGCAGCGTTACCGGGACCCAAAGGGGGGAGACCCAGTACTTC
.,TRBV28,TRBJ1-5,.,CASSLSGAPGDQPQHF,TGTGCCAGCAGTTTATCTGGGGCCCCCGGCGATCAGCCCCAGCATTTT
TRBD2,TRBV20-1,TRBJ2-7,.,CSATGLAIQGSYEQYF,TGCAGTGCCACGGGACTAGCGATACAAGGCTCCTACGAGCAGTACTTC
.,TRBV30,TRBJ1-5,few,CAWSSGGPQHF,TGTGCCTGGAGTTCGGGGGGGCCCCAGCATTTT
TRBD2,TRBV28,TRBJ2-7,.,CASSFLAGGDYEQYF,TGTGCCAGCAGTTTCCTGGCGGGAGGGGACTACGAGCAGTACTTC
.,TRBV5-4,TRBJ2-6,.,CASSQDSPRGANVLTF,TGTGCCAGCAGCCAAGACAGTCCTCGCGGGGCCAACGTCCTGACTTTC
.,TRBV7-2,TRBJ1-2,few,CASSLSSGTPQGGYTF,TGTGCCAGCAGCTTATCATCCGGGACCCCGCAAGGCGGCTACACCTTC
.,TRBV28,TRBJ2-7,.,CASSRLTASQQYF,TGTGCCAGCAGCCGCCTGACGGCCAGCCAGCAGTACTTC
.,TRBV11-2,TRBJ1-1,.,CASSTLGDTEAFF,TGTGCCAGCAGCACGCTTGGGGACACTGAAGCTTTCTTT
.,TRBV10-1,TRBJ2-6,.,CASSEWAGANVLTF,TGCGCCAGCAGTGAGTGGGCCGGGGCCAACGTCCTGACTTTC
.,TRBV29-1,TRBJ1-5,.,CSAPPGTPVSPQHF,TGCAGCGCTCCGCCCGGGACACCCGTTTCGCCCCAGCATTTT
TRBD2,TRBV20-1,TRBJ2-3,.,CGGDYRGTQYF,TGCGGGGGGGACTACCGTGGGACGCAGTATTTT
.,TRBV30,TRBJ2-7,.,CAWSGVIEQYF,TGTGCCTGGAGTGGGGTTATCGAGCAGTACTTC
.,TRBV5-4,TRBJ2-1,once,CASSGRDSISYNEQFF,TGTGCCAGCAGCGGCCGGGACTCAATCTCCTACAATGAGCAGTTCTTC
TRBD2,TRBV20-1,TRBJ2-7,.,CSARDGLAGVYEQYF,TGCAGTGCTAGAGATGGACTAGCGGGAGTTTACGAGCAGTACTTC
.,TRBV19,TRBJ1-5,few,CASSLAGTRPYYSNQPQHF,TGTGCCAGTAGTTTGGCCGGGACAAGGCCGTACTATAGCAATCAGCCCCAGCATTTT
TRBD2,TRBV20-1,TRBJ2-7,few,CSGTSGGYEQYF,TGCAGTGGAACCAGCGGGGGGTACGAGCAGTACTTC
.,TRBV6-5,TRBJ1-1,few,CASSSAGTEAFF,TGTGCCAGCAGTTCCGCGGGCACTGAAGCTTTCTTT